Below are 4 T cell receptor beta chains sequenced from a single sample in a study of circulating and synovial CD4+ cells in juvenile arthritis. The assay was immunoSEQ multiplex PCR, and TCRdb's table has in-frame clones only and misses some. The data contain more than 30,000 clones, around 93% of them singletons. The sample comprised CD4+ T cells from blood. The source is a human donor with juvenile idiopathic arthritis.

The chain is built from TRBV7-8 and TRBJ2-2; weak D call: TRBD2 (5 bases). CDR1 is SGHVS and CDR2 is FQNEAQ in the germline V gene. This CDR3 region has 14 residues. Trimming removed 3 bases at V and 4 bases at J, with 9 bases between. The CDR3 DNA follows: TGTGCCAGCAGCTTTGGAACTAGCACCGGGGAGCTGTTTTTT. Its translation: CASSFGTSTGELFF.

This clone was picked up one time. The chain recombines TRBV7-9 with TRBJ2-7; weak D call: TRBD2 (5 bases). CDR1 and CDR2 from the germline V gene are SEHNR and FQNEAQ (reference sequence). This CDR3 is built from 15 residues. The V gene lost 0 bases and the J gene lost 3 bases, with 12 bases spanning the gap. The CDR3 protein is CASSLAGGSVYEQYF. CDR3 DNA: TGTGCCAGCAGCTTAGCCGGCGGTAGCGTCTACGAGCAGTACTTC.

V usage is TRBV7-8 and J usage is TRBJ1-5; TRBD1 might be the D (6 bases). CDR3 length: 13 amino acids. Germline loops: CDR1 SGHVS, CDR2 FQNEAQ. V gave up 5 bases and J gave up 9 bases, with 14 bases separating them. The CDR3 protein is CASSPGHLRPQHF. The CDR3 DNA is TGTGCCAGCAGCCCGGGACACCTTAGGCCCCAGCATTTT.

This chain uses TRBV10-3 with TRBJ2-7, with 15 bases aligning to TRBD2. Germline CDR1 reads ENHRY; CDR2 reads SYGVKD. With 6 bases clipped from V and 2 bases from J, the junction kept 5 bases outside the gene matches. The CDR3 loop spans 16 amino acids. Written as DNA, the CDR3 is TGTGCCATCAGGAGGACTAGCGGGAGGGGGGCCTACGAGCAGTACTTC. Residues: CAIRRTSGRGAYEQYF.